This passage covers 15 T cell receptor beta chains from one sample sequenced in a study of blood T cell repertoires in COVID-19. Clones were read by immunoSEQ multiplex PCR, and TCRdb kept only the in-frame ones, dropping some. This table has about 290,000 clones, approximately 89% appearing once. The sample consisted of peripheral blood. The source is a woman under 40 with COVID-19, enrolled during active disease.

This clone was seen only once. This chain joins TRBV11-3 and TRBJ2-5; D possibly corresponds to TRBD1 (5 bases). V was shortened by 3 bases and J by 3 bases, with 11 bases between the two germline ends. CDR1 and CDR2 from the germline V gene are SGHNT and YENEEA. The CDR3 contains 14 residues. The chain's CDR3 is CASSLIPGKETQYF. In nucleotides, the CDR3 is TGTGCCAGCAGCTTGATTCCAGGGAAAGAGACCCAGTACTTC. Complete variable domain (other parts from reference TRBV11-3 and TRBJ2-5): EAGVVQSPRYKIIEKKQPVAFWCNPISGHNTLYWYLQNLGQGPELLIRYENEEAVDDSQLPKDRFSAERLKGVDSTLKIQPAELGDSAVYLCASSLIPGKETQYFGPGTRLLVL.

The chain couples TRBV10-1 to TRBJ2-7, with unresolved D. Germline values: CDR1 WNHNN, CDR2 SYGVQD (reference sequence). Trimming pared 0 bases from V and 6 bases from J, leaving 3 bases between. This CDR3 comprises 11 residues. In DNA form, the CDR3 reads TGCGCCAGCAGTGAGTCGAGCGAGCAGTACTTC. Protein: CASSESSEQYF.

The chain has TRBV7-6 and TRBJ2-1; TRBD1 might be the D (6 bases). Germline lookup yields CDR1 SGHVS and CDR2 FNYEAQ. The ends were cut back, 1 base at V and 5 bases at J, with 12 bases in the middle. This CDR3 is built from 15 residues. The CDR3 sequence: CASSLDPGANNEQFF. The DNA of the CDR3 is TGTGCCAGCAGCTTAGATCCAGGGGCGAACAATGAGCAGTTCTTC.

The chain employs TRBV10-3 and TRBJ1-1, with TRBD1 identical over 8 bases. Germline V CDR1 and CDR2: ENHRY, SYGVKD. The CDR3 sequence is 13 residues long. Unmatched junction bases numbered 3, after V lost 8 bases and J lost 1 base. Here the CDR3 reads CAIGQGGNTEAFF. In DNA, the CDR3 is TGTGCCATCGGACAGGGAGGGAACACTGAAGCTTTCTTT.

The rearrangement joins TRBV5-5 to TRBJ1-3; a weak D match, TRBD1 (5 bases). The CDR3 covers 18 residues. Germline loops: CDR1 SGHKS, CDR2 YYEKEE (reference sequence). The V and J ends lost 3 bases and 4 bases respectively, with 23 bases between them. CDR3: CASSSLEGPRASGNTIYF. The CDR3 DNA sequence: TGTGCCAGCAGCTCCCTGGAGGGACCTAGGGCTTCGGGAAACACCATATATTTT.

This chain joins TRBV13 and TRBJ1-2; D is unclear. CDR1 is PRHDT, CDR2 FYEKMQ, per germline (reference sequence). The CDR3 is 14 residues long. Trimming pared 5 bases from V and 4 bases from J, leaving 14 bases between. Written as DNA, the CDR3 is TGTGCCAGCAGCCCATTGCGGGCGGGCTATGGCTACACCTTC. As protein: CASSPLRAGYGYTF.

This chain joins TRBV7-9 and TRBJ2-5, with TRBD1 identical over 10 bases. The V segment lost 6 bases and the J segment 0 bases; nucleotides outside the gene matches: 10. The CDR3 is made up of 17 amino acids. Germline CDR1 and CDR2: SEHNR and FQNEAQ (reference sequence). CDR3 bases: TGTGCCAGCAGGCCGGGACAGGGGACTATCAACCAAGAGACCCAGTACTTC. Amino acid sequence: CASRPGQGTINQETQYF.

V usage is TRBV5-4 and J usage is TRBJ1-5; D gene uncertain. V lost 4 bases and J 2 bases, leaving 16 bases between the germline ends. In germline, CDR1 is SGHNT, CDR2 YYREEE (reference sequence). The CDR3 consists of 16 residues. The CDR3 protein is CASSLRFPPRNQPQHF. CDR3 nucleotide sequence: TGTGCCAGCAGCCTAAGATTTCCTCCCCGCAATCAGCCCCAGCATTTT.

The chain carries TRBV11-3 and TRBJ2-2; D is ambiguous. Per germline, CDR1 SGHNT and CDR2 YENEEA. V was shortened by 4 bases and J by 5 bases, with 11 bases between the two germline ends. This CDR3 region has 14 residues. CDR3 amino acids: CASSWAPRTGELFF. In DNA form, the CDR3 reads TGTGCCAGCAGCTGGGCCCCCCGGACCGGGGAGCTGTTTTTT.

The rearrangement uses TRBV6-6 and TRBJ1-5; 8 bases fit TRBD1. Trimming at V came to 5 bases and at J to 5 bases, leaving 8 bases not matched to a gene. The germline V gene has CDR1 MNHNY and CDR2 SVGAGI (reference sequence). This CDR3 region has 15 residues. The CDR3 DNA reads TGTGCCAGCAGTCCAGGGGGCGGGGGATATCAGCCCCAGCATTTT. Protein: CASSPGGGGYQPQHF.

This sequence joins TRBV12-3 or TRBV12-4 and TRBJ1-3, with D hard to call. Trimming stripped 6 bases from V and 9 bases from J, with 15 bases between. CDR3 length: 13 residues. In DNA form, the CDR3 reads TGTGCCAGCAGCTATGCCCCCCGGGGCACCATATATTTT. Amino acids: CASSYAPRGTIYF.

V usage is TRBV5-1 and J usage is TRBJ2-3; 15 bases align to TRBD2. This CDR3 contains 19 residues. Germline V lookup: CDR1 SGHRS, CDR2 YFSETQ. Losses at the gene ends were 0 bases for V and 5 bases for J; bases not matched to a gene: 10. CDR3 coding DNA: TGCGCCAGCAGCTTGGAACCCCTTCGGACTAGCGGGGGGGAAGATACGCAGTATTTT. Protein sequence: CASSLEPLRTSGGEDTQYF.

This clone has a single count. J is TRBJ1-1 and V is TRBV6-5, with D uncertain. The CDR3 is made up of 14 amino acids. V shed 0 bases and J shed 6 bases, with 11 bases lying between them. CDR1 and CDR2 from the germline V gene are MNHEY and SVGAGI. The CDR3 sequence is CASSYSYAESEAFF. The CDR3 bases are TGTGCCAGCAGTTACTCGTATGCAGAATCTGAAGCTTTCTTT.

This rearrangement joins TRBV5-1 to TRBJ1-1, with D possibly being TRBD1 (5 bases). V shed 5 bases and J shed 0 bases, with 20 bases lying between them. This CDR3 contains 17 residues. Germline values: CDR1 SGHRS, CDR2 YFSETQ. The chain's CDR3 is CASSLGANPGMNTEAFF. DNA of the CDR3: TGCGCCAGCAGTCTTGGCGCGAATCCAGGGATGAACACTGAAGCTTTCTTT.

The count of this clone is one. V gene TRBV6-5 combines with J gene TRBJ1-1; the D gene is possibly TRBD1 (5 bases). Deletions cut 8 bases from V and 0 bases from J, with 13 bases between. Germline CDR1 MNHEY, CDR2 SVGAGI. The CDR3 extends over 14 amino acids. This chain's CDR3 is CASQEDRMNTEAFF. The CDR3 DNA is TGTGCCAGCCAAGAAGACAGAATGAACACTGAAGCTTTCTTT.